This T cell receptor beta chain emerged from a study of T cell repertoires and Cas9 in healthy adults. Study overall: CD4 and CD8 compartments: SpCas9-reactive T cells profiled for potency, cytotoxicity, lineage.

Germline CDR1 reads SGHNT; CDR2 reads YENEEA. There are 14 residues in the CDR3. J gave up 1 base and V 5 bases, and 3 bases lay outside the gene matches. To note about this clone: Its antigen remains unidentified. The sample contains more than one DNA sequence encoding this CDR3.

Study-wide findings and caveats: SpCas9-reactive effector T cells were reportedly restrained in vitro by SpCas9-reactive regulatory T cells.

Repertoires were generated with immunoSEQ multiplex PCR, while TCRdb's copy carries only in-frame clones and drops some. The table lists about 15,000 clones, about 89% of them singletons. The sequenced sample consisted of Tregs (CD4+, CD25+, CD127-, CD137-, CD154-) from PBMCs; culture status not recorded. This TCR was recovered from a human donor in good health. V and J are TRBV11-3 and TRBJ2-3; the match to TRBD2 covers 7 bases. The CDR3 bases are TGTGCCAGCAGCCCAGGACTAGGCACAGATACGCAGTATTTT. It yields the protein CASSPGLGTDTQYF.